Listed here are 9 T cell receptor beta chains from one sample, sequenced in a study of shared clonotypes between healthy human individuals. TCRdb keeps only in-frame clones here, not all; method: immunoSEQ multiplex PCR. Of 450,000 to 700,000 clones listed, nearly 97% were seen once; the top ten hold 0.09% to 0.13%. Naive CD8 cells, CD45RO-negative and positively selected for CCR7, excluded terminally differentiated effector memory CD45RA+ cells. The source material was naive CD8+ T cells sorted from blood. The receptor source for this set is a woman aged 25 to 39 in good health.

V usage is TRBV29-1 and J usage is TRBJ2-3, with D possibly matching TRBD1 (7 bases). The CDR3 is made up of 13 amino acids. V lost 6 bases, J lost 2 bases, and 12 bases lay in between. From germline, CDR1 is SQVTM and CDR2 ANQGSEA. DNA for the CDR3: TGCAGCGTGCAGGGGGGAGACACAGATACGCAGTATTTT. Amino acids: CSVQGGDTDTQYF.

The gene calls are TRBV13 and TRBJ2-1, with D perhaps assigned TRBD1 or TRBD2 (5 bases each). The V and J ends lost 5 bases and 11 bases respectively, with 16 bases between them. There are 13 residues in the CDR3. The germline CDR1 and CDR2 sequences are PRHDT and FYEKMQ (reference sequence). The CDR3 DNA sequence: TGTGCCAGCAGCCCTAGGGACGACGGTCAGCAGTTCTTC. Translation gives CASSPRDDGQQFF.

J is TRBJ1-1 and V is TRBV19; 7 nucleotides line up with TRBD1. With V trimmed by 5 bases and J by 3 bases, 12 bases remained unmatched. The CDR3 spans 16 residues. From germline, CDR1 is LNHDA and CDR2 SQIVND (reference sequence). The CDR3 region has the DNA TGTGCCAGTAGTCCCCGCCTTGGACAGGATCACACTGAAGCTTTCTTT. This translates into CASSPRLGQDHTEAFF.

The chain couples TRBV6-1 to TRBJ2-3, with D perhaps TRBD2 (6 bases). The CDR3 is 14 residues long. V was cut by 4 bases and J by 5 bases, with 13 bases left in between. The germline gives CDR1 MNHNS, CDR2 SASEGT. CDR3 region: CASSVLAGLDTQYF. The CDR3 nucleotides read TGTGCCAGCAGTGTTCTGGCGGGACTAGATACGCAGTATTTT.

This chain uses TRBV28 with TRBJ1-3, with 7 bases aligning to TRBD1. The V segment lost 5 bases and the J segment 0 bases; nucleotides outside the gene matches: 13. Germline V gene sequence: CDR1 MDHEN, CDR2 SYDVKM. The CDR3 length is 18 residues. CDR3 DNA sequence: TGTGCCAGCAGTACAACCGGGACAGAGGATTTCTCTGGAAACACCATATATTTT. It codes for CASSTTGTEDFSGNTIYF.

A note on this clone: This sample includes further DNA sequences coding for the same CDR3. The CDR3 DNA sequence: TGTGCCAGTAGTCCAGGGTACACTGAAGCTTTCTTT. It codes for CASSPGYTEAFF. The chain is built from TRBV19 and TRBJ1-1, with D maybe TRBD1 (5 bases). The CDR3 loop spans 12 amino acids. Deletions cut 5 bases from V and 3 bases from J, with 7 bases between. Germline CDR1 is LNHDA and CDR2 is SQIVND (reference sequence). The variable domain in full, completed from reference TRBV19 and TRBJ1-1, reads DGGITQSPKYLFRKEGQNVTLSCEQNLNHDAMYWYRQDPGQGLRLIYYSQIVNDFQKGDIAEGYSVSREKKESFPLTVTSAQKNPTAFYLCASSPGYTEAFFGQGTRLTVV.

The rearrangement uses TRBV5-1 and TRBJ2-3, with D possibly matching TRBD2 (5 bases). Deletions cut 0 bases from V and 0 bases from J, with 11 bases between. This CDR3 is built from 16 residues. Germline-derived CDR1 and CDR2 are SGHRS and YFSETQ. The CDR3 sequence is CASSLASRTSTDTQYF. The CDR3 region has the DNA TGCGCCAGCAGCTTGGCGTCAAGGACTAGCACAGATACGCAGTATTTT. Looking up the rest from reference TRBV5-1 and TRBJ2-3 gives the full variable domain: KAGVTQTPRYLIKTRGQQVTLSCSPISGHRSVSWYQQTPGQGLQFLFEYFSETQRNKGNFPGRFSGRQFSNSRSEMNVSTLELGDSALYLCASSLASRTSTDTQYFGPGTRLTVL.

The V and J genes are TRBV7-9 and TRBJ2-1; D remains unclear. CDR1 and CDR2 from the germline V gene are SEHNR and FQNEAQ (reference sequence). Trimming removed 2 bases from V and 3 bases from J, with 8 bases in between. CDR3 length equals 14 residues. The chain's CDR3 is CASSLTDGYNEQFF. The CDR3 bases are TGTGCCAGCAGCTTAACAGACGGCTACAATGAGCAGTTCTTC.

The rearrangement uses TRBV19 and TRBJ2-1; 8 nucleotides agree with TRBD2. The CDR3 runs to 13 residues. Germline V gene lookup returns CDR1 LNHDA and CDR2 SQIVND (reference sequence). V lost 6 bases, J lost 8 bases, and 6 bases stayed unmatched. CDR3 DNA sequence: TGTGCCAGTAGCGGGAGGGCCCTCGATGAGCAGTTCTTC. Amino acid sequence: CASSGRALDEQFF.